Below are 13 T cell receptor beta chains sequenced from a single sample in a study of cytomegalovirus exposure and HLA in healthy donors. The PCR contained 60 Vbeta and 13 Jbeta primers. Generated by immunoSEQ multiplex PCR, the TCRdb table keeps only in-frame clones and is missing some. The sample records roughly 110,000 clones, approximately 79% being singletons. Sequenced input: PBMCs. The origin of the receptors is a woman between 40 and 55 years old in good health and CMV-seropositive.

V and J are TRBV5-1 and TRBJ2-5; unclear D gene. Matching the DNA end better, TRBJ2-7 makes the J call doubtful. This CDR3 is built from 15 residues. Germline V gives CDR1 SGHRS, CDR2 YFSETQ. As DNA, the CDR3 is TGCGCCAGCAGCTTAGGAGTTCCCCCAACCTACGAGCAGTACTTC. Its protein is CASSLGVPPTYEQYF.

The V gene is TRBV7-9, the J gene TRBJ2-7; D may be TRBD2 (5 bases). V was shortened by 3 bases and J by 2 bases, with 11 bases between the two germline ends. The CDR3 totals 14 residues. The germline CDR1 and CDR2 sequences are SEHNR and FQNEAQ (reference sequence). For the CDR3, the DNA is TGTGCCAGCAGCTTCGAGGGCGGCCCCTACGAGCAGTACTTC. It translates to CASSFEGGPYEQYF.

CDR3 coding DNA: TGTGCCAGCAGGGATCTGGGGACAGGGGTATACGAGCAGTACTTC. This gives the protein CASRDLGTGVYEQYF. The chain carries TRBV6-5 and TRBJ2-7; 10 bases agree with TRBD1. The V gene end was trimmed by 6 bases and the J gene end by 4 bases; junction bases not matched to a gene: 9. CDR1 and CDR2 from the germline V gene are MNHEY and SVGAGI. The CDR3 is 15 amino acids.

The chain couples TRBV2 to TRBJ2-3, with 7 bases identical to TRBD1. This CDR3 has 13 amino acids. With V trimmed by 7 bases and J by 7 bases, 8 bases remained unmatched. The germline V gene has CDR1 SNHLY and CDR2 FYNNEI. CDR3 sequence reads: CASTSDRSYTQYF. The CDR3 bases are TGTGCCAGCACCTCGGACAGGTCGTATACGCAGTATTTT.

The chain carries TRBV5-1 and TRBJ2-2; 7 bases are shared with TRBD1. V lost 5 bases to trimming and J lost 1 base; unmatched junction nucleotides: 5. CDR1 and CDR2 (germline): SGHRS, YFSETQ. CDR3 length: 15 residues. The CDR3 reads CASSTGTVNTGELFF. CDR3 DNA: TGCGCCAGCAGTACCGGGACAGTGAACACCGGGGAGCTGTTTTTT.

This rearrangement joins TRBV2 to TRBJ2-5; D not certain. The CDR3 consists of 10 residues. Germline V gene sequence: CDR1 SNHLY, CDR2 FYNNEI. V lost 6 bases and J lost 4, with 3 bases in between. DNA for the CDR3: TGTGCCAGCAGGAGAGAGACCCAGTACTTC. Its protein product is CASRRETQYF.

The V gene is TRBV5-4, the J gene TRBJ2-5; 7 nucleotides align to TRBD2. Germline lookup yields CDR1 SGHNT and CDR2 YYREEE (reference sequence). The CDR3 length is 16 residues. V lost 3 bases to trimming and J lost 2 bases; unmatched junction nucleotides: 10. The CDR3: CASSSVVRGDQETQYF. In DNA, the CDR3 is TGTGCCAGCAGCTCTGTGGTACGGGGGGATCAAGAGACCCAGTACTTC.

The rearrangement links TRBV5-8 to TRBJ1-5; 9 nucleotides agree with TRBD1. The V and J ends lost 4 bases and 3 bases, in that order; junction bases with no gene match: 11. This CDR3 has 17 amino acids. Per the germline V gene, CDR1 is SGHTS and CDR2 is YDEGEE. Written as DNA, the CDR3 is TGTGCCAGCAGCCCATACAGGGGGCGCACGGCCAATCAGCCCCAGCATTTT. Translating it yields CASSPYRGRTANQPQHF.

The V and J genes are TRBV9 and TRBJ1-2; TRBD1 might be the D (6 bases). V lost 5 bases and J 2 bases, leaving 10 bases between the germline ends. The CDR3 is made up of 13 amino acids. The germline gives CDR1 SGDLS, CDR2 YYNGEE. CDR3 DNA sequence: TGTGCCAGCAGAAACAGGGAAAACTATGGCTACACCTTC. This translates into CASRNRENYGYTF.

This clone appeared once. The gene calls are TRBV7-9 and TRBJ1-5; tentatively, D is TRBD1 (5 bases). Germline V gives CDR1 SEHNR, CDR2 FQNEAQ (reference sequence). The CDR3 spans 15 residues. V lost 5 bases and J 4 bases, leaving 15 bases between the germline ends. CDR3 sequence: CASSLGGGANQPQHF. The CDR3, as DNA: TGTGCCAGCAGCCTCGGGGGAGGAGCAAATCAGCCCCAGCATTTT.

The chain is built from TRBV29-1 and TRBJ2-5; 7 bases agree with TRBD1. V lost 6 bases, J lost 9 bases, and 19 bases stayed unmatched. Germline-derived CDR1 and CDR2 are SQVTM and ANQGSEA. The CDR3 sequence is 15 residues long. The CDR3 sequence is CSVSRDSGPRSPQYF. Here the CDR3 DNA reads TGCAGCGTGAGCCGGGACAGCGGACCCCGGTCGCCCCAGTACTTC.

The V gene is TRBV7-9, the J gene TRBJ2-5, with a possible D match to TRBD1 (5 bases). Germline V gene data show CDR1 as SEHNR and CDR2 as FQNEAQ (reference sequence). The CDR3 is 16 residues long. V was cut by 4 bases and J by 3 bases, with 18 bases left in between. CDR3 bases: TGTGCCAGCAGCTCGGACCGACAGACCAATAAAGAGACCCAGTACTTC. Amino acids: CASSSDRQTNKETQYF.

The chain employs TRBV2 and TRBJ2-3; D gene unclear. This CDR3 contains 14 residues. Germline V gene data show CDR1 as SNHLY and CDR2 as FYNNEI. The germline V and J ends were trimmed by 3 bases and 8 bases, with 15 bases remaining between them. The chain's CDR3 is CASSDVRGRFTQYF. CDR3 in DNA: TGTGCCAGCAGTGACGTCCGAGGAAGGTTTACGCAGTATTTT.